These 23 T cell receptor beta chains were sequenced from one sample in a study of T cell responses to AZD1222 COVID-19 vaccine. Data came from immunoSEQ multiplex PCR; TCRdb stores just in-frame clones and leaves some out. Of more than 95,000 clones listed, around 88% are singletons. This material consisted of peripheral blood, taken on day 0 of MenACWY control vaccination. These receptors all come from an adult in good health.

The chain is built from TRBV12-3 or TRBV12-4 and TRBJ1-4; maybe TRBD1 (6 bases). The CDR3 spans 13 residues. Trimming pared 5 bases from V and 8 bases from J, leaving 12 bases between. The CDR3 DNA is TGTGCCAGCAGTGAGTGGGGGACAGAAAAACTGTTTTTT. It specifies CASSEWGTEKLFF.

This clone has only a few counts. The rearrangement links TRBV6-6 to TRBJ1-4, with 10 bases aligning to TRBD1. The germline V gene has CDR1 MNHNY and CDR2 SVGAGI (reference sequence). There are 20 residues in the CDR3. V trimming: 5 bases; J trimming: 8 bases; junction bases outside the gene matches: 23. The CDR3 DNA sequence: TGTGCCAGCAGTCGGGGGACAGGGGATACCAGCCGGCGACGAGAGGAAAAACTGTTTTTT. This sequence encodes CASSRGTGDTSRRREEKLFF.

This clone came up once. This chain connects TRBV6-5 to TRBJ1-1; D remains unclear. V was clipped by 5 bases and J by 3 bases, with 16 bases between them. Germline V CDR1 and CDR2: MNHEY, SVGAGI. This CDR3 is 15 amino acids long. The CDR3 nucleotides read TGTGCCAGCAGTCGGTCAGTGGGGTACGACACTGAAGCTTTCTTT. It is translated as CASSRSVGYDTEAFF.

The CDR3 DNA reads TGTGCCAGCAGCTTTGTAGGGGGCGGTGAGACCCAGTACTTC. Its protein product is CASSFVGGGETQYF. The chain uses TRBV7-2 and TRBJ2-5, with 7 bases that match TRBD1. The V segment lost 3 bases and the J segment 5 bases; nucleotides outside the gene matches: 6. The CDR3 sequence is 14 residues long. CDR1 and CDR2 from the germline V gene are SGHTA and FQGNSA.

This chain uses TRBV2 with TRBJ2-2, with D unclear. Germline V gene lookup returns CDR1 SNHLY and CDR2 FYNNEI. Trimming stripped 8 bases from V and 6 bases from J, with 10 bases between. The CDR3 runs 12 residues. The CDR3 loop reads CASGAGPGELFF. DNA of the CDR3: TGTGCCAGCGGTGCTGGCCCCGGGGAGCTGTTTTTT.

This chain joins TRBV24-1 and TRBJ2-5, with 9 bases matching TRBD1. CDR3 size: 15 residues. The ends lost 1 base at V and 5 bases at J; junction bases unmatched: 4. Looked up from germline, CDR1 is KGHDR and CDR2 is SFDVKD. DNA of the CDR3: TGTGCCACCAGTGATTTACAGGGGGCGTGGGAGACCCAGTACTTC. Translating gives CATSDLQGAWETQYF.

This clone was seen a single time. The V gene is TRBV3-1 (or the pseudogene TRBV3-2), the J gene TRBJ1-3; 7 bases map to TRBD1. The CDR3 totals 15 residues. CDR1 and CDR2 from the germline V gene are LGHDT and YNNKEL (reference sequence). With 3 bases clipped from V and 8 bases from J, the junction kept 10 bases outside the gene matches. CDR3 protein: CASSQTGQIGHTIYF. CDR3 coding DNA: TGTGCCAGCAGCCAGACGGGACAGATCGGACACACCATATATTTT.

In its sample, this clone was seen once. The rearrangement uses TRBV4-2 and TRBJ2-7; no definite D call. Germline V gene sequence: CDR1 LGHNA, CDR2 YNFKEQ. The CDR3 covers 16 residues. V was pared by 0 bases and J by 2 bases, with 14 bases between. CDR3 sequence (DNA): TGTGCCAGCAGCCAAGATTTAAAGGATCGGACCTACGAGCAGTACTTC. As protein: CASSQDLKDRTYEQYF.

The V and J genes are TRBV11-3 and TRBJ1-5; TRBD1 is a possible D gene (5 bases). CDR1 is SGHNT, CDR2 YENEEA, per germline. V was trimmed by 5 bases and J by 0 bases, leaving 17 bases between them. This CDR3 comprises 17 residues. For the CDR3, the DNA is TGTGCCAGCAGCCCAGGGCGGGGGTCGATTAGCAATCAGCCCCAGCATTTT. Protein product: CASSPGRGSISNQPQHF.

This sequence joins TRBV12-3 or TRBV12-4 and TRBJ2-7; 7 nucleotides line up with TRBD1. The junction had 4 bases not matched to a gene; V was cut back by 4 bases and J by 4 bases. The CDR3 extends over 13 amino acids. In DNA form, the CDR3 reads TGTGCCAGCAGTTCCCCGGACAGGTACGAGCAGTACTTC. As protein: CASSSPDRYEQYF.

The chain uses TRBV27 and TRBJ2-1, with 9 bases lining up with TRBD1. The CDR3 sequence is 14 residues long. The J segment lost 3 bases and the V segment lost 5 bases, leaving 2 bases of the junction unmatched. Per the germline V gene, CDR1 is MNHEY and CDR2 is SMNVEV (reference sequence). The CDR3 bases are TGTGCCAGCAGTCCGGGACAGGGCTACAATGAGCAGTTCTTC. This encodes CASSPGQGYNEQFF.

The genes are TRBV12-5 and TRBJ2-5; D may be TRBD2 (5 bases). V lost 1 base to trimming and J lost 4 bases, with 10 bases between them. This CDR3 is 14 amino acids long. The germline V gene encodes CDR1 LGHNT and CDR2 FRNRAP. The DNA for the CDR3 is TGTGCTAGTGGTTTGGGGGAGAGCCGAGAGACCCAGTACTTC. Its protein is CASGLGESRETQYF.

The V gene is TRBV5-1, the J gene TRBJ1-1, with a weak D call TRBD1 (6 bases). CDR3 length: 14 amino acids. The V gene's germline CDR1 is SGHRS and CDR2 YFSETQ. The V and J ends lost 0 bases and 6 bases respectively, with 12 bases between them. This CDR3 is CASSLALGAAEAFF. The CDR3 DNA sequence: TGCGCCAGCAGCTTGGCGTTGGGGGCGGCTGAAGCTTTCTTT.

The rearrangement joins TRBV4-3 to TRBJ1-2; possible D gene TRBD1, 5 bases. Germline CDR1 and CDR2: LGHNA and YSLEER. CDR3 length equals 14 residues. V lost 0 bases and J lost 5, with 10 bases in between. This CDR3 is CASSQDGAVYGYTF. CDR3 nucleotide sequence: TGCGCCAGCAGCCAAGATGGGGCAGTTTATGGCTACACCTTC.

The genes are TRBV11-3 and TRBJ1-1; 8 nucleotides line up with TRBD1. This CDR3 spans 16 amino acids. Germline CDR1 SGHNT, CDR2 YENEEA. After removal of 1 base from V and 4 bases from J, the junction contained 8 bases not matched to a gene. The CDR3 DNA reads as TGTGCCAGCAGCTTAGGCCCCGACAGGGGTGCCACTGAAGCTTTCTTT. Its protein product is CASSLGPDRGATEAFF.

A word on this clone: Germline is not matched at one junction end, which may reflect a read error. CDR3 nucleotide sequence: TGTGCCAGCAGTGAGGGGAGTCCTCATCTATCCTTC. Amino acid sequence: CASSEGSPHLSF. The chain is built from TRBV2 and TRBJ1-2; D unresolved. Germline values: CDR1 SNHLY, CDR2 FYNNEI. This CDR3 spans 12 amino acids.

In this sample, this clone turned up once. V gene TRBV12-3 or TRBV12-4 combines with J gene TRBJ1-5; D is ambiguous. The CDR3 is 12 amino acids. The V gene lost 8 bases and the J gene lost 6 bases, with 11 bases spanning the gap. CDR3 loop: CASGTEFQPQHF. CDR3 nucleotide sequence: TGTGCCAGCGGTACAGAGTTTCAGCCCCAGCATTTT.

The V gene is TRBV7-9, the J gene TRBJ1-2; D gene uncertain. The CDR3 totals 14 residues. Deletions cut 1 base from V and 1 base from J, with 7 bases between. In germline, CDR1 is SEHNR, CDR2 FQNEAQ (reference sequence). CDR3 protein: CASSLVSINYGYTF. CDR3 nucleotide sequence: TGTGCCAGCAGCTTAGTATCAATTAACTATGGCTACACCTTC.

The V and J genes are TRBV12-3 or TRBV12-4 and TRBJ1-1; 7 bases are shared with TRBD1. This CDR3 is built from 12 residues. J lost 10 bases, V lost 6 bases, and 8 bases had no gene match. The DNA of the CDR3 is TGTGCCAGCAGCACCGTACAGGGGCGAGCTTTCTTT. It is translated as CASSTVQGRAFF.

The gene calls are TRBV11-3 and TRBJ2-3; D possibly corresponds to TRBD2 (6 bases). The germline V and J ends were trimmed by 4 bases and 0 bases, with 14 bases remaining between them. There are 16 residues in the CDR3. CDR1 is SGHNT, CDR2 YENEEA, per germline. As DNA, the CDR3 is TGTGCCAGCAGCTCCGAGGGGCGGGGCAGCACAGATACGCAGTATTTT. Protein sequence: CASSSEGRGSTDTQYF.

J is TRBJ2-1 and V is TRBV5-1; no reliable D call. Deletions cut 3 bases from V and 16 bases from J, with 20 bases between. The germline CDR1 and CDR2 sequences are SGHRS and YFSETQ. The CDR3 spans 13 residues. CDR3 protein: CASSSDLSPPSFF. The CDR3 DNA is TGCGCCAGCAGCTCAGACTTAAGCCCCCCGTCCTTCTTC. The full variable domain, with the rest looked up from reference TRBV5-1 and TRBJ2-1, is KAGVTQTPRYLIKTRGQQVTLSCSPISGHRSVSWYQQTPGQGLQFLFEYFSETQRNKGNFPGRFSGRQFSNSRSEMNVSTLELGDSALYLCASSSDLSPPSFFGPGTRLTVL.

This chain joins TRBV9 and TRBJ2-1; a weak D match, TRBD1 (5 bases). The CDR3 is made up of 9 amino acids. The V gene's germline CDR1 is SGDLS and CDR2 YYNGEE. The CDR3 region has the DNA TGTCCAAGGGGAAATGAGCAGTTCTTC. It is translated as CPRGNEQFF. The full variable domain, its missing parts supplied by reference TRBV9 and TRBJ2-1, is DSGVTQTPKHLITATGQRVTLRCSPRSGDLSVYWYQQSLDQGLQFLIQYYNGEERAKGNILERFSAQQFPDLHSELNLSSLELGDSALYFCPRGNEQFFGPGTRLTVL.

This chain links TRBV6-2 or TRBV6-3 with TRBJ1-5; 7 bases match TRBD1. The trim removed 4 bases at V and 10 bases at J, leaving 13 bases unmatched. This CDR3 has 15 amino acids. Germline CDR1 MNHEY, CDR2 SVGEGT. This CDR3 is CASSSDRDSASPQHF. The CDR3 DNA follows: TGTGCCAGCAGTTCGGACCGGGACAGTGCTTCACCCCAGCATTTT.